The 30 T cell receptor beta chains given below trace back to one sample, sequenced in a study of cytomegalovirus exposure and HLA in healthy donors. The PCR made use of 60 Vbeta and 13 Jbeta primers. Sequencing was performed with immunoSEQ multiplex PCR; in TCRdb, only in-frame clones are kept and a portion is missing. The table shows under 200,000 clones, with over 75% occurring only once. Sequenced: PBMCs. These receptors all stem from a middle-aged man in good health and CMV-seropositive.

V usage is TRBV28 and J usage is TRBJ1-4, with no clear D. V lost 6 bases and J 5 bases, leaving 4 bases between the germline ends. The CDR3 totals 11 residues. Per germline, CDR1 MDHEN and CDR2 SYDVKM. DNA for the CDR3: TGTGCCAGCAGATCGAATGAAAAACTGTTTTTT. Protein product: CASRSNEKLFF.

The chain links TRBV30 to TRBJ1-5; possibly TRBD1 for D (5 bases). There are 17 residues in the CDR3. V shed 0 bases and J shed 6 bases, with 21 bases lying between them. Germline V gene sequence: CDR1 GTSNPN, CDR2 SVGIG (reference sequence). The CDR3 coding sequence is TGTGCCTGGAGTGTAGGGGCAAGTAGGGCGCGCAGTCAGCCCCAGCATTTT. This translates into CAWSVGASRARSQPQHF.

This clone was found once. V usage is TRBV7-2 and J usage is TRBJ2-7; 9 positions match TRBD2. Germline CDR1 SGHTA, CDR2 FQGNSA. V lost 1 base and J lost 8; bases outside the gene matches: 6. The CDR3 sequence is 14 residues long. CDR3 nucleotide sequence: TGTGCCAGCAGCTTAGTAGCGGGGGACAGACAGCAGTACTTC. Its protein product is CASSLVAGDRQQYF.

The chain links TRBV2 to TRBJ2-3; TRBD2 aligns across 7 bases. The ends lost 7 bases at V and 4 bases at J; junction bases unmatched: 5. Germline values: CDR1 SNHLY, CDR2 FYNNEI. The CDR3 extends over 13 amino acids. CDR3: CASKGGGSDTQYF. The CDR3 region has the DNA TGTGCCAGCAAGGGCGGGGGTTCAGATACGCAGTATTTT.

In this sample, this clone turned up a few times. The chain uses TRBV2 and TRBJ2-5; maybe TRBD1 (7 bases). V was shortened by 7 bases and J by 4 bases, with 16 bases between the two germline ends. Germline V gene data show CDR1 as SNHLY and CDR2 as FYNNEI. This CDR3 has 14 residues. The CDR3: CASMPGGPGETQYF. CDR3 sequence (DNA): TGTGCCAGCATGCCAGGGGGGCCTGGAGAGACCCAGTACTTC.

The CDR3 loop is CASSPGQGPGELFF. Written as DNA, the CDR3 is TGTGCCAGCAGTCCGGGACAGGGGCCCGGGGAGCTGTTTTTT. The chain couples TRBV2 to TRBJ2-2, with 10 bases aligning to TRBD1. This CDR3 is 14 amino acids long. V gave up 5 bases and J gave up 6 bases; unmatched junction bases: 3. Germline loops: CDR1 SNHLY, CDR2 FYNNEI.

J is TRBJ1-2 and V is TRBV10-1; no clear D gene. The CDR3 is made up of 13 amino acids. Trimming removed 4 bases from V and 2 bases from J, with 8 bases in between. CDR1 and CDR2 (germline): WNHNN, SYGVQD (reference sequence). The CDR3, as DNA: TGCGCCAGCAGTGTAGGGAGGAACTATGGCTACACCTTC. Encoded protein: CASSVGRNYGYTF.

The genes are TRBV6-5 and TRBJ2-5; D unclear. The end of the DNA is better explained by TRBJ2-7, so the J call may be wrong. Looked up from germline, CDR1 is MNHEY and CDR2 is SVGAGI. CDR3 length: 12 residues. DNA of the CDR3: TGTGCCACGAAAAACCTGGACTACGAGCAGTACTTC. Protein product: CATKNLDYEQYF.

The CDR3: CASSISTSGHYNEQFF. Here the CDR3 DNA reads TGCGCCAGCAGCATCTCCACTAGCGGACACTACAATGAGCAGTTCTTC. The chain joins TRBV5-1 to TRBJ2-1, with 8 bases matching TRBD2. V dropped 4 bases and J dropped 3; count of bases not matched to a gene: 9. In germline, CDR1 is SGHRS, CDR2 YFSETQ. This CDR3 has 16 amino acids.

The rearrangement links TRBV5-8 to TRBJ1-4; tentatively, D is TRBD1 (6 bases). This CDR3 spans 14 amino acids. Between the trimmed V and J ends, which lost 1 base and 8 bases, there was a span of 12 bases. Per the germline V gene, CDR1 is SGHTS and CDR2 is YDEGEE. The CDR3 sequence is CASSLPGAGEKLFF. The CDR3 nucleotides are TGTGCCAGCAGCTTGCCAGGGGCAGGGGAAAAACTGTTTTTT. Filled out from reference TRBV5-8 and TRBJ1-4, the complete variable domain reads EAGVTQSPTHLIKTRGQQATLRCSPISGHTSVYWYQQALGLGLQFLLWYDEGEERNRGNFPPRFSGRQFPNYSSELNVNALELEDSALYLCASSLPGAGEKLFFGSGTQLSVL.

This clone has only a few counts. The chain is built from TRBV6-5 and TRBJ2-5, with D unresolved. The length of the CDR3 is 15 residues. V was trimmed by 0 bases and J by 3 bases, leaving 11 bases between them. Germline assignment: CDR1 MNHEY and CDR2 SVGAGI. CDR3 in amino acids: CASSYSGRNKETQYF. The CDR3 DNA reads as TGTGCCAGCAGTTACTCGGGCCGGAACAAAGAGACCCAGTACTTC.

CDR3 amino acids: CASSVERDIYPGANVLTF. For the CDR3, the DNA is TGTGCCAGCAGCGTAGAAAGGGACATCTACCCTGGGGCCAACGTCCTGACTTTC. This chain links TRBV9 with TRBJ2-6; possible D gene TRBD1, 6 bases. This CDR3 region has 18 residues. V was trimmed by 0 bases and J by 2 bases, leaving 15 bases between them. Germline CDR1 SGDLS, CDR2 YYNGEE.

The CDR3 here is CASSVGTGTSGGASQYF. The CDR3 DNA follows: TGCGCCAGCAGCGTTGGAACAGGGACTAGCGGGGGCGCGAGTCAGTACTTC. The chain is built from TRBV5-1 and TRBJ2-4, with 14 nucleotides matching TRBD2. The CDR3 totals 17 residues. V gave up 4 bases and J gave up 12 bases; unmatched junction bases: 15. Germline CDR1 and CDR2: SGHRS and YFSETQ.

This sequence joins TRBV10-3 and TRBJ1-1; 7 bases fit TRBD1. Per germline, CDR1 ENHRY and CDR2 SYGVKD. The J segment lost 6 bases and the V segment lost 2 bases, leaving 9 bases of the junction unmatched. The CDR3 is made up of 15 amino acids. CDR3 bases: TGTGCCATCAGTGAGAGGCAGGGGGACTCGGCTGAAGCTTTCTTT. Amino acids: CAISERQGDSAEAFF.

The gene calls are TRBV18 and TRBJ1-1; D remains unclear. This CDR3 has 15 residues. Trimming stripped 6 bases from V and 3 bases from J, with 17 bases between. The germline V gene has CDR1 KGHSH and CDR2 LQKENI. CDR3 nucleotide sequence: TGTGCCAGCTCTCTCATCACGTTGAGCGACACTGAAGCTTTCTTT. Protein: CASSLITLSDTEAFF. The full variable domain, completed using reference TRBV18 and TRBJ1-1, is NAGVMQNPRHLVRRRGQEARLRCSPMKGHSHVYWYRQLPEEGLKFMVYLQKENIIDESGMPKERFSAEFPKEGPSILRIQQVVRGDSAAYFCASSLITLSDTEAFFGQGTRLTVV.

The CDR3 DNA is TGTGCCACCTCTGGCCCGACAGGGATGAACACCGGGGAGCTGTTTTTT. Its protein product is CATSGPTGMNTGELFF. V gene TRBV15 combines with J gene TRBJ2-2; 7 nucleotides align to TRBD1. This CDR3 has 16 amino acids. Germline CDR1 is LNHNV and CDR2 is YYDKDF (reference sequence). V dropped 8 bases and J dropped 1; count of bases not matched to a gene: 10.

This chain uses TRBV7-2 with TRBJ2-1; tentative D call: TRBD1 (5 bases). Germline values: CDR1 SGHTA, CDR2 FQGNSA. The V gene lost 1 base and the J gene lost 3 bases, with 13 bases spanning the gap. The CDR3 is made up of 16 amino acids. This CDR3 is CASSLEAGWGYNEQFF. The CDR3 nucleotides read TGTGCCAGCAGCTTAGAGGCAGGGTGGGGCTACAATGAGCAGTTCTTC.

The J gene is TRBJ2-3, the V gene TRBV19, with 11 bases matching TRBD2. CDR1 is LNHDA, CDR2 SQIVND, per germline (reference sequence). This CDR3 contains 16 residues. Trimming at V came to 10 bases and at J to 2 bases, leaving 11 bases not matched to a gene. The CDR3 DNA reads TGTGCCACCTCCAAACTAGCGGGGGCCGTCACAGATACGCAGTATTTT. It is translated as CATSKLAGAVTDTQYF.

CDR3 region: CASSPRPDGYTF. DNA of the CDR3: TGTGCCAGCAGTCCCCGCCCGGATGGCTACACCTTC. The chain uses TRBV6-5 and TRBJ1-2; D gene ambiguous. Deletions cut 5 bases from V and 6 bases from J, with 10 bases between. Looked up from germline, CDR1 is MNHEY and CDR2 is SVGAGI. The length of the CDR3 is 12 residues.

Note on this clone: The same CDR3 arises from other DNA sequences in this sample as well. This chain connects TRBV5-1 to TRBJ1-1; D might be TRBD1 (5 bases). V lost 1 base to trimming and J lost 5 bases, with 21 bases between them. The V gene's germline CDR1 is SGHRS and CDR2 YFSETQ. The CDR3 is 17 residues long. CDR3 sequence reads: CASSLSSLGQGATEAFF. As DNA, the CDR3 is TGCGCCAGCAGCTTGTCCTCATTGGGGCAAGGGGCAACTGAAGCTTTCTTT. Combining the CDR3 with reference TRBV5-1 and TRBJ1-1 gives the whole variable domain KAGVTQTPRYLIKTRGQQVTLSCSPISGHRSVSWYQQTPGQGLQFLFEYFSETQRNKGNFPGRFSGRQFSNSRSEMNVSTLELGDSALYLCASSLSSLGQGATEAFFGQGTRLTVV.

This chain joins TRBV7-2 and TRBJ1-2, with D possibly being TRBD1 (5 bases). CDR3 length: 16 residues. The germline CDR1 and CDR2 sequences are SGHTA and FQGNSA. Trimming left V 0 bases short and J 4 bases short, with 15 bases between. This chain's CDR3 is CASSLALRGNVYGYTF. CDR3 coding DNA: TGTGCCAGCAGCTTAGCCCTACGGGGGAACGTCTATGGCTACACCTTC.

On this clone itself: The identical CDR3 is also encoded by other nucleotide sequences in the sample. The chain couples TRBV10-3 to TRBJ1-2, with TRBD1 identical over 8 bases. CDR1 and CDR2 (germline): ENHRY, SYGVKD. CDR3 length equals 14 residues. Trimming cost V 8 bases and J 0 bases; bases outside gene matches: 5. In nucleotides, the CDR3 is TGTGCCATCGCGCAGGGGGCGGCTAACTATGGCTACACCTTC. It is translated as CAIAQGAANYGYTF.

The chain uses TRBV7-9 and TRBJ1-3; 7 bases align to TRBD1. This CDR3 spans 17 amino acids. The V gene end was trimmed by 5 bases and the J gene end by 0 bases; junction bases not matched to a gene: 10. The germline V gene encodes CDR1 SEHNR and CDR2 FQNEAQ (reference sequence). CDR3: CASSAELGTASGNTIYF. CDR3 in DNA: TGTGCCAGCAGCGCCGAACTTGGGACAGCCTCTGGAAACACCATATATTTT.

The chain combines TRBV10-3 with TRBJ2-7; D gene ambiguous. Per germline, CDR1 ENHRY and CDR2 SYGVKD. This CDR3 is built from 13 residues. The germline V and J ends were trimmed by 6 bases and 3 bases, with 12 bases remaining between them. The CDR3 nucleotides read TGTGCCATCAGCCCCAAGAACAACTACGAGCAGTACGTC. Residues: CAISPKNNYEQYV.

The CDR3 region has the DNA TGTGCCAGCAGTTTCGATGTAGGTTCCGGGGTACGGAATTCACCCCTCCACTTT. It translates to CASSFDVGSGVRNSPLHF. The chain links TRBV28 to TRBJ1-6; D gene unclear. Germline V lookup: CDR1 MDHEN, CDR2 SYDVKM. The length of the CDR3 is 18 residues. Trimming pared 3 bases from V and 7 bases from J, leaving 22 bases between.

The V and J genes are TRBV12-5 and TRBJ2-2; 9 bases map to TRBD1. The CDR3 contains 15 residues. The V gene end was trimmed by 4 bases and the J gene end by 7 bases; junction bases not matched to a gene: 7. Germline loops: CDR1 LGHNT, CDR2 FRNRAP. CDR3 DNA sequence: TGTGCTAGTGGTTGGGGGGACAGGGCTAACGGGGAGCTGTTTTTT. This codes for CASGWGDRANGELFF.

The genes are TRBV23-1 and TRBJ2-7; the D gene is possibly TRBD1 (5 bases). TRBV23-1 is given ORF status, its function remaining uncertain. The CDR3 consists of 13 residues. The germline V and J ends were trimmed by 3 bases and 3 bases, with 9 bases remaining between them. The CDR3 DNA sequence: TGCGCCAGCAGTCAGCTGCAGGGCTACGAGCAGTACTTC. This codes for CASSQLQGYEQYF.

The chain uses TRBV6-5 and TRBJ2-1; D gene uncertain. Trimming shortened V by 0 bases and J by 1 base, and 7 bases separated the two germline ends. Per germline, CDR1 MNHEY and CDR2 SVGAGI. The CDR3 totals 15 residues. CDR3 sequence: CASSYSESSYNEQFF. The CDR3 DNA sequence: TGTGCCAGCAGTTACTCCGAGTCGTCCTACAATGAGCAGTTCTTC.

CDR3 region: CASSFATDYGYTF. The CDR3 DNA follows: TGTGCCAGCAGCTTCGCGACAGACTATGGCTACACCTTC. The chain uses TRBV5-6 and TRBJ1-2; TRBD1 might be the D (5 bases). This CDR3 comprises 13 residues. The germline gives CDR1 SGHDT, CDR2 YYEEEE. Trimming took 2 bases from V and 3 from J, leaving 8 bases between them.

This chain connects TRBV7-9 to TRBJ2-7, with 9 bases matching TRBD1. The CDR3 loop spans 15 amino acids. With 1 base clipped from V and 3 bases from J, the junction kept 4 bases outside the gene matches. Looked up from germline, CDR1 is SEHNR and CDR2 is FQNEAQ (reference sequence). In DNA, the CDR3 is TGTGCCAGCAGCTTAGTTACAGGGGGCCTCTACGAGCAGTACGTC. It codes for CASSLVTGGLYEQYV.